This T cell receptor (beta chain) stems from a study of cytomegalovirus exposure and HLA in healthy donors. Broader study findings: Subsequent analysis of the roughly 120 validation repertoires found a tendency for first-cohort TCR clusters to co-occur. Usually a TCR sequence was rare, but some public TCRs were found in many donors.

CDR1 and CDR2 from the germline V gene are SGHRS and YFSETQ. With 2 bases clipped from V and 5 bases from J, the junction kept 6 bases outside the gene matches. This CDR3 has 14 amino acids. These donors were members of the approximately 120-subject validation cohort, a group separate from the roughly 700-subject first cohort. Points on this clone: No antigen is known for it.

Method: immunoSEQ multiplex PCR; TCRdb's copy keeps in-frame clones and lacks some. This table holds over 120,000 clones, around 93% found once. Sequenced: PBMCs. This clonotype was sampled from a man between 18 and 35 years old in good health and CMV-seropositive. The chain employs TRBV5-1 and TRBJ2-5; 7 nucleotides line up with TRBD1. CDR3 sequence reads: CASSFRGLGETQYF. The DNA for the CDR3 is TGCGCCAGCAGCTTTAGGGGGCTCGGGGAGACCCAGTACTTC.